This T cell receptor (beta chain) was sequenced in a study of T cells in Graves' hyperthyroidism and ophthalmopathy. RNA transcripts served as the template for amplifying TCR beta CDR3 regions. During a first-round RT-PCR of the TCR CDR3, the HTBI primer set was used. TCRdb independently ran MiXCR on the multiplex PCR reads; one entry per CDR3 protein. The sample gives roughly 24,000 distinct CDR3 sequences, 45% of which show up once; about 9.4% is in the top ten. CDR1 SGHVS and CDR2 FNYEAQ come from the germline V gene. The CDR3 has 12 residues. V shed 2 bases and J 7 bases; nucleotides not matched to a gene: 2.

The sample was blood. This sequence originates from a young woman with Graves' hyperthyroidism. V and J are TRBV7-6 and TRBJ2-7, with 7 bases identical to TRBD1. CDR3 protein: CASSLMTGEQYF. CDR3 in DNA: TGTGCCAGCAGCTTAATGACAGGGGAGCAGTACTTC.